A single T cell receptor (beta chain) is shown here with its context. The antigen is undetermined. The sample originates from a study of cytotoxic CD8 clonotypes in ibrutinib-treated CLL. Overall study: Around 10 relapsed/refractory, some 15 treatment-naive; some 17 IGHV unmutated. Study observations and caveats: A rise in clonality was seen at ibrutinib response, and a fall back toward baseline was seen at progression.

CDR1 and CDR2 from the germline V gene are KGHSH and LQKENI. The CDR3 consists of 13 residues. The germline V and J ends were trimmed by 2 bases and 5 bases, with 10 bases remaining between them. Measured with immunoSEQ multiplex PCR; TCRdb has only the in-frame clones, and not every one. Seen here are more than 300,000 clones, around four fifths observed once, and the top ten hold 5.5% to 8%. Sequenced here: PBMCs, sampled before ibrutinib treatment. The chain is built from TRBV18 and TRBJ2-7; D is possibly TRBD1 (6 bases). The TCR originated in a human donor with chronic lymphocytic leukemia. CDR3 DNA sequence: TGTGCCAGCTCACCAGATCCAGGGGACGAGCAGTACTTC. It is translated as CASSPDPGDEQYF.